This entry lists 28 T cell receptor beta chains sequenced from one sample in a study of blood T cell repertoires in COVID-19. Repertoires were generated with immunoSEQ multiplex PCR, while TCRdb's copy carries only in-frame clones and drops some. The data hold 100,000 to 140,000 clones, with about 91% observed a single time. Sequencing used peripheral blood. The source of these receptors is a man between 45 and 60 years old with active or convalescent COVID-19.

This clone was found a few times. V is TRBV5-8 and J is TRBJ1-1; D ambiguous. CDR3 size: 16 residues. Trimming pared 1 base from V and 4 bases from J, leaving 17 bases between. Germline assignment: CDR1 SGHTS and CDR2 YDEGEE. The CDR3 loop reads CASSLPGPSGGTEAFF. The CDR3 region has the DNA TGTGCCAGCAGCTTGCCCGGGCCTTCGGGAGGCACTGAAGCTTTCTTT.

This chain links TRBV6-5 with TRBJ2-5, with a possible D match to TRBD1 (6 bases). Trimming removed 8 bases from V and 1 base from J, with 17 bases in between. Germline V CDR1 and CDR2: MNHEY, SVGAGI. The CDR3 consists of 15 residues. CDR3 loop: CASRAPTGTQETQYF. The CDR3 DNA sequence: TGTGCCAGCCGAGCTCCTACAGGGACCCAAGAGACCCAGTACTTC.

The chain joins TRBV2 to TRBJ1-1; D is possibly TRBD1 (6 bases). Between the trimmed V and J ends, which lost 0 bases and 12 bases, there was a span of 14 bases. Germline lookup yields CDR1 SNHLY and CDR2 FYNNEI. The CDR3 contains 13 residues. The CDR3 loop reads CASSEAPGTLTFF. CDR3 sequence (DNA): TGTGCCAGCAGTGAAGCTCCGGGGACACTGACTTTCTTT. The full variable domain, in which reference TRBV2 and TRBJ1-1 provide the parts outside the CDR3, is EPEVTQTPSHQVTQMGQEVILRCVPISNHLYFYWYRQILGQKVEFLVSFYNNEISEKSEIFDDQFSVERPDGSNFTLKIRSTKLEDSAMYFCASSEAPGTLTFFGQGTRLTVV.

V is TRBV3-1 (or the pseudogene TRBV3-2) and J is TRBJ2-7; weak D call: TRBD2 (6 bases). Between the trimmed V and J ends, which lost 3 bases and 3 bases, there was a span of 12 bases. The CDR3 is 14 residues long. Germline V gives CDR1 LGHDT, CDR2 YNNKEL (reference sequence). CDR3 bases: TGTGCCAGCAGCCACAGACCGGGGGACTACGAGCAGTACTTC. This encodes CASSHRPGDYEQYF.

J is TRBJ2-3 and V is TRBV5-4; D ambiguous. Trimming stripped 2 bases from V and 0 bases from J, with 10 bases between. Germline V gene data show CDR1 as SGHNT and CDR2 as YYREEE (reference sequence). This CDR3 region has 15 residues. CDR3 nucleotides: TGTGCCAGCAGCTTTGCCCGGTTTAGCACAGATACGCAGTATTTT. It translates to CASSFARFSTDTQYF.

This rearrangement joins TRBV13 to TRBJ2-1; 14 bases are shared with TRBD2. This CDR3 contains 15 residues. With V trimmed by 3 bases and J by 10 bases, 5 bases remained unmatched. The germline CDR1 and CDR2 sequences are PRHDT and FYEKMQ (reference sequence). The CDR3 DNA reads TGTGCCAGCAGCTTCGGACTAGCGGGAGGCTTGGAGCAGTTCTTC. Protein sequence: CASSFGLAGGLEQFF.

This chain joins TRBV4-3 and TRBJ1-5; 10 bases line up with TRBD1. Germline lookup yields CDR1 LGHNA and CDR2 YSLEER. The CDR3 loop spans 15 amino acids. V was clipped by 8 bases and J by 3 bases; unmatched bases: 7. The CDR3 sequence: CASSTGTGANQPQHF. CDR3 sequence (DNA): TGCGCCAGCTCAACCGGGACAGGGGCCAATCAGCCCCAGCATTTT.

This clone has a handful of counts. CDR3 DNA sequence: TGTGCCAGCAGGAGTGGCAGGGACAGGGGACCGGATTCACCCCTCCACTTT. Amino acids: CASRSGRDRGPDSPLHF. The genes are TRBV28 and TRBJ1-6; the match to TRBD1 covers 10 bases. Trimming cost V 6 bases and J 8 bases; bases outside gene matches: 13. The CDR3 is 17 amino acids. Germline-derived CDR1 and CDR2 are MDHEN and SYDVKM. The full variable domain, in which reference TRBV28 and TRBJ1-6 provide the parts outside the CDR3, is DVKVTQSSRYLVKRTGEKVFLECVQDMDHENMFWYRQDPGLGLRLIYFSYDVKMKEKGDIPEGYSVSREKKERFSLILESASTNQTSMYLCASRSGRDRGPDSPLHFGNGTRLTVT.

This chain connects TRBV7-9 to TRBJ2-5; 7 nucleotides match TRBD2. With 4 bases clipped from V and 7 bases from J, the junction kept 15 bases outside the gene matches. In germline, CDR1 is SEHNR, CDR2 FQNEAQ (reference sequence). The CDR3 is 16 amino acids. As DNA, the CDR3 is TGTGCCAGCAGCTCATCCCGGATGGGACGGGGGGTGACCCAGTACTTC. Amino acids: CASSSSRMGRGVTQYF.

To note about this clone: One end of the junction fails to match germline, which may point to a read error. The rearrangement links TRBV7-9 to TRBJ1-2; no definite D call. The CDR3 has 11 residues. Germline-derived CDR1 and CDR2 are SEHNR and FQNEAQ (reference sequence). The CDR3 DNA reads as TGTGCCAGCAGCTTAGAGTGGAGGGTGCCCTTC. It is translated as CASSLEWRVPF. The whole variable domain, remainder taken from reference TRBV7-9 and TRBJ1-2, is DTGVSQNPRHKITKRGQNVTFRCDPISEHNRLYWYRQTLGQGPEFLTYFQNEAQLEKSRLLSDRFSAERPKGSFSTLEIQRTEQGDSAMYLCASSLEWRVPFGSGTRLTVV.

The V call is TRBV14, the J call TRBJ2-2; D not certain. Germline CDR1 is SGHDN and CDR2 is FVKESK. The CDR3 is made up of 14 amino acids. Trimming removed 0 bases from V and 1 base from J, with 3 bases in between. The DNA for the CDR3 is TGTGCCAGCAGCCAAGACTGGAACACCGGGGAGCTGTTTTTT. Its translation: CASSQDWNTGELFF.

The CDR3 protein is CASSEGTGINYGYTF. The CDR3 bases are TGTGCCAGCAGCGAGGGGACAGGGATTAACTATGGCTACACCTTC. The chain combines TRBV9 with TRBJ1-2, with 9 nucleotides matching TRBD1. Trimming removed 3 bases from V and 1 base from J; junction bases left unmatched: 4. This CDR3 spans 15 amino acids. Germline V gene data show CDR1 as SGDLS and CDR2 as YYNGEE.

The chain uses TRBV3-1 (or the pseudogene TRBV3-2) and TRBJ1-1; 8 bases fit TRBD1. V was pared by 6 bases and J by 6 bases, with 9 bases of the junction left unmatched. The germline gives CDR1 LGHDT, CDR2 YNNKEL (reference sequence). The CDR3 is 14 residues long. The CDR3 region has the DNA TGTGCCAGCAGTCCTATTCAGGGGGCCGCTGAAGCTTTCTTT. This codes for CASSPIQGAAEAFF.

The gene calls are TRBV30 and TRBJ2-7; 7 nucleotides line up with TRBD1. Germline CDR1 and CDR2: GTSNPN and SVGIG (reference sequence). Trimming removed 2 bases from V and 6 bases from J; junction bases left unmatched: 4. CDR3 length: 12 residues. CDR3: CAWSQQGSEQYF. CDR3 bases: TGTGCCTGGAGTCAACAGGGGAGCGAGCAGTACTTC.

This chain links TRBV6-1 with TRBJ2-3, with D perhaps TRBD2 (6 bases). V shed 3 bases and J shed 2 bases, with 9 bases lying between them. Germline CDR1 and CDR2: MNHNS and SASEGT. This CDR3 region has 14 residues. DNA of the CDR3: TGTGCCAGCAGTGAGGACTACGCCACAGATACGCAGTATTTT. Translation gives CASSEDYATDTQYF.

This sequence joins TRBV5-1 and TRBJ1-2; a possible D gene is TRBD1 (5 bases). The germline V gene encodes CDR1 SGHRS and CDR2 YFSETQ. The CDR3 consists of 14 residues. Trimming removed 1 base at V and 6 bases at J, with 13 bases between. Here the CDR3 DNA reads TGCGCCAGCAGCTTGCGGGGGATGGAGCATGGCTACACCTTC. This encodes CASSLRGMEHGYTF.

The chain links TRBV13 to TRBJ2-1, with 7 bases fitting TRBD2. Germline V gene data show CDR1 as PRHDT and CDR2 as FYEKMQ (reference sequence). After removal of 0 bases from V and 4 bases from J, the junction contained 6 bases not matched to a gene. This CDR3 has 16 amino acids. CDR3 coding DNA: TGTGCCAGCAGCTTAGGCCTGGCTAGCGGTTACAATGAGCAGTTCTTC. Its protein product is CASSLGLASGYNEQFF.

The chain employs TRBV5-4 and TRBJ2-5; 8 bases are a match to TRBD1. Germline CDR1 reads SGHNT; CDR2 reads YYREEE (reference sequence). The CDR3 spans 15 residues. J lost 2 bases, V lost 0 bases, and 3 bases had no gene match. This CDR3 reads CASSLDQGAQETQYF. CDR3 in DNA: TGTGCCAGCAGCTTGGACCAGGGGGCACAAGAGACCCAGTACTTC.

The rearrangement links TRBV3-1 (or the pseudogene TRBV3-2) to TRBJ2-3; TRBD2 agrees at 7 bases. This CDR3 is built from 16 residues. The V gene's germline CDR1 is LGHDT and CDR2 YNNKEL (reference sequence). The trim removed 0 bases at V and 5 bases at J, leaving 8 bases unmatched. The CDR3 nucleotides are TGTGCCAGCAGCCAAGATCGTTGGGCTAGCGGAGATACGCAGTATTTT. Protein: CASSQDRWASGDTQYF.

The chain employs TRBV20-1 and TRBJ2-7; 11 nucleotides align to TRBD2. From germline, CDR1 is DFQATT and CDR2 SNEGSKA (reference sequence). The CDR3 is made up of 15 amino acids. The junction had 6 bases not matched to a gene; V was cut back by 3 bases and J by 2 bases. As DNA, the CDR3 is TGCAGTGCTAGTCCACTAGCGGGAGCCACCTACGAGCAGTACTTC. Residues: CSASPLAGATYEQYF.

The rearrangement links TRBV6-5 to TRBJ1-1, with 8 bases aligning to TRBD1. Germline CDR1 and CDR2: MNHEY and SVGAGI. The V segment lost 6 bases and the J segment 6 bases; nucleotides outside the gene matches: 6. There are 13 residues in the CDR3. The CDR3 bases are TGTGCCAGCAGCTGGACAGGGAAATCTGAAGCTTTCTTT. It specifies CASSWTGKSEAFF.

The genes are TRBV11-2 and TRBJ2-7, with a possible D match to TRBD1 (6 bases). The CDR3 has 19 amino acids. Trimming pared 1 base from V and 0 bases from J, leaving 22 bases between. Germline V gene lookup returns CDR1 SGHAT and CDR2 FQNNGV. DNA for the CDR3: TGTGCCAGCAGCTTAGGATGGTTTGGACAGCGTAAAAACTCCTACGAGCAGTACTTC. Translating it yields CASSLGWFGQRKNSYEQYF. Drawing the rest from reference TRBV11-2 and TRBJ2-7, the complete variable domain is EAGVAQSPRYKIIEKRQSVAFWCNPISGHATLYWYQQILGQGPKLLIQFQNNGVVDDSQLPKDRFSAERLKGVDSTLKIQPAKLEDSAVYLCASSLGWFGQRKNSYEQYFGPGTRLTVT.

The chain combines TRBV24-1 with TRBJ1-1; 10 nucleotides align to TRBD1. V was pared by 9 bases and J by 4 bases, with 13 bases of the junction left unmatched. Germline V CDR1 and CDR2: KGHDR, SFDVKD. CDR3 length: 16 amino acids. CDR3 amino acids: CATSTGGGPLSTEAFF. In DNA form, the CDR3 reads TGTGCCACCTCGACAGGGGGCGGCCCGCTGAGCACTGAAGCTTTCTTT.

The rearrangement links TRBV28 to TRBJ1-1; D is possibly TRBD1 (5 bases). This CDR3 comprises 13 residues. In germline, CDR1 is MDHEN, CDR2 SYDVKM. The V end lost 6 bases, the J end lost 6 bases, and 14 bases lay between the germline ends. In DNA form, the CDR3 reads TGTGCCAGCAGGGTAGGACGGGGGGCTGAAGCTTTCTTT. Residues: CASRVGRGAEAFF.

The J gene is TRBJ1-2, the V gene TRBV30; D unclear. The CDR3 loop spans 15 amino acids. With 2 bases removed from V and 8 bases from J, the gap between germline ends came to 21 bases. Germline V gene sequence: CDR1 GTSNPN, CDR2 SVGIG (reference sequence). The CDR3: CAWSLEGRRIAGYTF. CDR3 sequence (DNA): TGTGCCTGGAGTCTAGAGGGCAGGAGGATCGCGGGCTACACCTTC.

Only one count was recorded for this clone. This chain uses TRBV27 with TRBJ2-3; the D is unclear. The CDR3 consists of 13 residues. Trimming removed 3 bases from V and 2 bases from J, with 6 bases in between. Germline CDR1 is MNHEY and CDR2 is SMNVEV (reference sequence). The CDR3 loop is CASSFSFTDTQYF. For the CDR3, the DNA is TGTGCCAGCAGTTTTTCTTTCACAGATACGCAGTATTTT.

The chain couples TRBV28 to TRBJ1-6; 10 positions agree with TRBD1. With V trimmed by 6 bases and J by 11 bases, 4 bases remained unmatched. Germline V lookup: CDR1 MDHEN, CDR2 SYDVKM. CDR3 size: 13 residues. In DNA form, the CDR3 reads TGTGCCAGCAGGACAGGGGGCGCGACACCCCTCCACTTT. This encodes CASRTGGATPLHF. Supplemented by reference TRBV28 and TRBJ1-6, the full variable domain reads DVKVTQSSRYLVKRTGEKVFLECVQDMDHENMFWYRQDPGLGLRLIYFSYDVKMKEKGDIPEGYSVSREKKERFSLILESASTNQTSMYLCASRTGGATPLHFGNGTRLTVT.

This clone was detected only a few times. V gene TRBV6-5 combines with J gene TRBJ2-7, with 7 bases that match TRBD1. The V gene end was trimmed by 7 bases and the J gene end by 6 bases; junction bases not matched to a gene: 6. This CDR3 has 12 residues. Germline V gives CDR1 MNHEY, CDR2 SVGAGI. Here the CDR3 DNA reads TGTGCCAGCACGGCAGGGGGTAGCGAGCAGTACTTC. Its protein product is CASTAGGSEQYF.